The 13 T cell receptor beta chains presented below share a single source sample, sequenced in a study of Ad26.COV2.S vaccination and SARS-CoV-2 variants. Measured with immunoSEQ multiplex PCR; TCRdb has only the in-frame clones, and not every one. The table lists about 420,000 clones, 85% to 90% of them singletons, with around 3.6% in the top ten. Treatment specified: 15 to 20 received Ad26.COV2.S at low or high dose, single or two shots; 5 received placebo; per-sample allocation not given. Collection of the samples took place on day 63 after the first injection of vaccine or placebo. Sequenced here: peripheral blood, sampled in a trial of Ad26.COV2.S vaccine versus placebo. All receptors come from a person between 18 and 65 years old who received the Ad26.COV2.S COVID-19 vaccine or a placebo.

This chain uses TRBV7-2 with TRBJ1-5; no firm D call. The CDR3 spans 14 residues. The V end was cut by 3 bases, the J end by 8 bases, with 14 bases between. Germline V lookup: CDR1 SGHTA, CDR2 FQGNSA. In DNA, the CDR3 is TGTGCCAGCAGCTTGGGATCAGCCACCGAGCCCCAGCATTTT. It is translated as CASSLGSATEPQHF.

This chain connects TRBV28 to TRBJ1-1; D is ambiguous. V was shortened by 5 bases and J by 4 bases, with 17 bases between the two germline ends. The CDR3 is 15 residues long. Looked up from germline, CDR1 is MDHEN and CDR2 is SYDVKM. The CDR3 here is CASSPGRFRSTEAFF. In nucleotides, the CDR3 is TGTGCCAGCAGTCCCGGCCGGTTCCGGTCCACTGAAGCTTTCTTT.

CDR3 region: CASSQGQAGELFF. The DNA of the CDR3 is TGTGCCAGCAGCCAAGGACAGGCCGGGGAGCTGTTTTTT. The chain has TRBV7-6 and TRBJ2-2; 7 bases are a match to TRBD1. From germline, CDR1 is SGHVS and CDR2 FNYEAQ. The junction had 3 bases not matched to a gene; V was cut back by 5 bases and J by 6 bases. This CDR3 is 13 amino acids long.

This clone was recorded once. The chain combines TRBV7-3 with TRBJ2-1, with D possibly being TRBD1 (5 bases). This CDR3 has 16 amino acids. V was pared by 3 bases and J by 4 bases, with 16 bases between. Per germline, CDR1 SGHTA and CDR2 FQGTGA. CDR3 loop: CASSFMRQGKYNEQFF. As DNA, the CDR3 is TGTGCCAGCAGCTTCATGCGGCAGGGCAAATACAATGAGCAGTTCTTC. The whole variable domain, filled in from reference TRBV7-3 and TRBJ2-1, reads GAGVSQTPSNKVTEKGKYVELRCDPISGHTALYWYRQSLGQGPEFLIYFQGTGAADDSGLPNDRFFAVRPEGSVSTLKIQRTERGDSAVYLCASSFMRQGKYNEQFFGPGTRLTVL.

The V call is TRBV18, the J call TRBJ2-2; unclear D gene. Looked up from germline, CDR1 is KGHSH and CDR2 is LQKENI. CDR3 length: 14 amino acids. The germline V and J ends were trimmed by 3 bases and 5 bases, with 10 bases remaining between them. This CDR3 is CASSPHPMTGELFF. The CDR3 DNA reads TGTGCCAGCTCACCCCACCCGATGACCGGGGAGCTGTTTTTT.

The chain combines TRBV4-3 with TRBJ2-5, with TRBD1 identical over 7 bases. Unmatched junction bases numbered 4, after V lost 1 base and J lost 2 bases. Germline lookup yields CDR1 LGHNA and CDR2 YSLEER. This CDR3 region has 15 residues. CDR3 coding DNA: TGCGCCAGCAGCCAAGGCAACAGGGGACAAGAGACCCAGTACTTC. Amino acids: CASSQGNRGQETQYF.

The chain recombines TRBV3-1 (or the pseudogene TRBV3-2) with TRBJ2-4; D is ambiguous. The CDR3 length is 13 residues. V lost 4 bases, J lost 9 bases, and 13 bases lay in between. Germline loops: CDR1 LGHDT, CDR2 YNNKEL (reference sequence). The CDR3 spells CASSPTPGSIQYF. Here the CDR3 DNA reads TGTGCCAGCAGCCCGACCCCTGGCAGCATTCAGTACTTC.

The V and J genes are TRBV28 and TRBJ2-5; a weak D match, TRBD2 (5 bases). V shed 8 bases and J shed 7 bases, with 20 bases lying between them. Germline V gene data show CDR1 as MDHEN and CDR2 as SYDVKM. This CDR3 is 14 amino acids long. The DNA of the CDR3 is TGTGCCAGCGCCTCTTCTGATGCGGGTGGGACCCAGTACTTC. Translated: CASASSDAGGTQYF.

The chain uses TRBV12-3 or TRBV12-4 and TRBJ2-5; the D is unclear. The length of the CDR3 is 11 residues. V lost 3 bases and J lost 7, with 6 bases in between. CDR3 region: CASSFDSTQYF. CDR3 bases: TGTGCCAGCAGTTTCGATTCGACCCAGTACTTC.

The CDR3 protein is CSVPGEGKTGELFF. The CDR3 DNA reads as TGCAGCGTCCCGGGTGAGGGGAAGACCGGGGAGCTGTTTTTT. The chain carries TRBV29-1 and TRBJ2-2; D tentatively fits TRBD1 or TRBD2 (5 bases each). V dropped 6 bases and J dropped 5 bases, with 16 bases sitting between them. This CDR3 spans 14 amino acids. Germline lookup yields CDR1 SQVTM and CDR2 ANQGSEA.

The rearrangement links TRBV5-5 to TRBJ1-6; no reliable D call. The length of the CDR3 is 16 residues. Trimming pared 0 bases from V and 1 base from J, leaving 8 bases between. In germline, CDR1 is SGHKS, CDR2 YYEKEE (reference sequence). For the CDR3, the DNA is TGTGCCAGCAGCTTGGCCTGGGGATCCTATAATTCACCCCTCCACTTT. The encoded protein is CASSLAWGSYNSPLHF.

The CDR3 DNA sequence: TGTGCCAGCAGCCCAAGTCCGGGTGATTCTAGCACAGATACGCAGTATTTT. This encodes CASSPSPGDSSTDTQYF. The chain links TRBV3-1 (or the pseudogene TRBV3-2) to TRBJ2-3, with D unclear. CDR3 length equals 17 residues. In germline, CDR1 is LGHDT, CDR2 YNNKEL (reference sequence). Trimming shortened V by 4 bases and J by 0 bases, and 17 bases separated the two germline ends.

V and J are TRBV7-3 and TRBJ2-6, with D unresolved. Trimming pared 0 bases from V and 0 bases from J, leaving 6 bases between. Germline values: CDR1 SGHTA, CDR2 FQGTGA. There are 16 residues in the CDR3. This CDR3 is CASSLTPGSGANVLTF. CDR3 in DNA: TGTGCCAGCAGCTTAACGCCCGGCTCTGGGGCCAACGTCCTGACTTTC.